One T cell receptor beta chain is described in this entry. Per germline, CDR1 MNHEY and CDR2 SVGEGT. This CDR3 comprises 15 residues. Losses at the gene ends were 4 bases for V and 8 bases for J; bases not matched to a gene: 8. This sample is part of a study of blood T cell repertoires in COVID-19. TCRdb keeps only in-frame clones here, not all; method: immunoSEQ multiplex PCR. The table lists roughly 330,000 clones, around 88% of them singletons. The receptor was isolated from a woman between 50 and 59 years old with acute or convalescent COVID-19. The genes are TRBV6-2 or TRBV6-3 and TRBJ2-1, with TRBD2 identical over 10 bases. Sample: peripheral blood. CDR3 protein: CASSWGLAGADEQFF. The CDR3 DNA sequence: TGTGCCAGCAGTTGGGGTCTAGCGGGAGCCGATGAGCAGTTCTTC.